What follows are 5 T cell receptor beta chains derived from one specimen sequenced in a study of blood T cell repertoires in COVID-19. Sequencing was performed with immunoSEQ multiplex PCR; in TCRdb, only in-frame clones are kept and a portion is missing. The sample lists about 280,000 clones, about 86% occurring once. Input material: peripheral blood. The receptors were gathered from a woman in her 30s who had recovered from COVID-19.

This rearrangement joins TRBV9 to TRBJ2-1; TRBD1 might be the D (5 bases). The CDR3 has 13 residues. Trimming removed 0 bases at V and 9 bases at J, with 10 bases between. Germline CDR1 and CDR2: SGDLS and YYNGEE. The CDR3 reads CASSVAGYGEQFF. The CDR3, as DNA: TGTGCCAGCAGCGTAGCAGGGTATGGTGAGCAGTTCTTC.

The V call is TRBV25-1, the J call TRBJ2-3, with 10 bases matching TRBD2. J was trimmed by 5 bases and V by 3 bases; bases with no gene match: 14. The CDR3 sequence is 18 residues long. Looked up from germline, CDR1 is MGHDK and CDR2 is SYGVNS. This CDR3 is CASSDYLAGAQSGDTQYF. In DNA form, the CDR3 reads TGTGCCAGCAGTGATTACCTAGCGGGGGCCCAGAGTGGAGATACGCAGTATTTT.

In this sample, this clone turned up a few times. The CDR3 sequence: CASSYRREPSYEQYF. The CDR3 DNA reads TGTGCCAGCAGTTACAGGCGGGAACCTTCCTACGAGCAGTACTTC. The gene calls are TRBV6-5 and TRBJ2-7; D is perhaps TRBD2 (6 bases). Germline CDR1 and CDR2: MNHEY and SVGAGI. V dropped 2 bases and J dropped 1 base, with 12 bases sitting between them. CDR3 length: 15 residues.

J is TRBJ1-1 and V is TRBV5-4; 8 nucleotides agree with TRBD1. Germline loops: CDR1 SGHNT, CDR2 YYREEE (reference sequence). The CDR3 extends over 15 amino acids. Trimming took 10 bases from V and 2 from J; bases not matched to a gene: 13. The chain's CDR3 is CAGGTGGNDNTEAFF. CDR3 bases: TGTGCCGGGGGGACAGGAGGAAACGACAACACTGAAGCTTTCTTT.

This clone came up a few times. The J gene is TRBJ2-7, the V gene TRBV11-2, with D tentatively TRBD2 (6 bases). Germline CDR1 SGHAT, CDR2 FQNNGV. The CDR3 totals 13 residues. The V end lost 2 bases, the J end lost 4 bases, and 9 bases lay between the germline ends. CDR3 nucleotides: TGTGCCAGCAGCTTATGGGGGGATTACGAGCAGTACTTC. Its translation: CASSLWGDYEQYF.